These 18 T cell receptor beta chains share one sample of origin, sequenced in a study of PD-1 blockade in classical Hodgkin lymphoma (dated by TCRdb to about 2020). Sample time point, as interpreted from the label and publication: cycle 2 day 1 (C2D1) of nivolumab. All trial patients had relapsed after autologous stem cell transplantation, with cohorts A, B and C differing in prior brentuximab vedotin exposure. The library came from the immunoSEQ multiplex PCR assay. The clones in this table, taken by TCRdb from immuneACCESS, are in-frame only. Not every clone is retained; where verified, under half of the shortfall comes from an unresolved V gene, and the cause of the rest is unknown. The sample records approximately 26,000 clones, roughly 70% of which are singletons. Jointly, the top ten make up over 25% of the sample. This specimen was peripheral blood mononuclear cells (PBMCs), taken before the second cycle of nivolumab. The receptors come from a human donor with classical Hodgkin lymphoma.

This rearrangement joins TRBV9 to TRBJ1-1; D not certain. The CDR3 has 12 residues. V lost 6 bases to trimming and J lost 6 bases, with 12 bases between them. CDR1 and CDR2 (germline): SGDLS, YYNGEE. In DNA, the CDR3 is TGTGCCAGCATTGAGGTCCCCTCTGAAGCTTTCTTT. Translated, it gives CASIEVPSEAFF.

CDR3 sequence (DNA): TGTGCCAGCAGTCCAGGACAGGGACTAGCGAGCACCGGGGAGCTGTTTTTT. It is translated as CASSPGQGLASTGELFF. The chain links TRBV2 to TRBJ2-2; 10 bases agree with TRBD2. V lost 5 bases to trimming and J lost 4 bases; unmatched junction nucleotides: 10. This CDR3 is 17 amino acids long. CDR1 SNHLY and CDR2 FYNNEI come from the germline V gene.

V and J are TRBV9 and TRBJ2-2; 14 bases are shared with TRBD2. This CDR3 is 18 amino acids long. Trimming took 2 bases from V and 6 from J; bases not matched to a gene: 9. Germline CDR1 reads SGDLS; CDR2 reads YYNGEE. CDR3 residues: CASSVGLAGAAGAGELFF. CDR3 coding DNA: TGTGCCAGCAGCGTGGGACTAGCGGGAGCGGCGGGCGCCGGGGAGCTGTTTTTT.

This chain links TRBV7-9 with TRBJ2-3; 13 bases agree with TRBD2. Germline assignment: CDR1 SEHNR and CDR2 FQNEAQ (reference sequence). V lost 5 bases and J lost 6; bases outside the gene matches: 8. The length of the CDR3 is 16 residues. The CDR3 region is CASSIRTSGRKDTQYF. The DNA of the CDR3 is TGTGCCAGCAGCATAAGGACTAGCGGGAGAAAGGATACGCAGTATTTT.

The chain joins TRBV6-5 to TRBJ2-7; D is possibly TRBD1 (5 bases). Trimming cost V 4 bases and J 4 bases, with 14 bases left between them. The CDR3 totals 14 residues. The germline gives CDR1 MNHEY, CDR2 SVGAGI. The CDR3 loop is CASSSQGTFYEQYF. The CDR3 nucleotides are TGTGCCAGCAGTTCCCAGGGAACCTTTTACGAGCAGTACTTC.

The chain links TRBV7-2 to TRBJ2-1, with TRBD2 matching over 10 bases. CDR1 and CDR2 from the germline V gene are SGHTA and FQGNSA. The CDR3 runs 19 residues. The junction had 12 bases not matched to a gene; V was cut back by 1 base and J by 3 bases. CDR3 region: CASSLVGAGTSVHYNEQFF. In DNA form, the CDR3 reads TGTGCCAGCAGCTTAGTTGGGGCAGGGACTAGCGTACACTACAATGAGCAGTTCTTC.

The CDR3 DNA follows: TGCGCCAGCAGTGACCGGGGGGAGGGTGGACGAGAGACCCAGTACTTC. It encodes CASSDRGEGGRETQYF. This chain links TRBV10-2 with TRBJ2-5; TRBD2 matches at 7 bases. The CDR3 sequence is 16 residues long. Per germline, CDR1 WSHSY and CDR2 SAAADI. V lost 3 bases, J lost 4 bases, and 11 bases stayed unmatched.

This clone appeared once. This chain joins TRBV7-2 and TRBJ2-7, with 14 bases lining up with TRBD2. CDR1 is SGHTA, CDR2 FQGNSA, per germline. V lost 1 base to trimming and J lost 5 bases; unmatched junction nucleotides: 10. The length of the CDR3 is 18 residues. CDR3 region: CASSLGGPGTSGRNEQYF. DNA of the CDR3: TGTGCCAGCAGCTTAGGGGGCCCCGGGACTAGCGGGAGAAACGAGCAGTACTTC. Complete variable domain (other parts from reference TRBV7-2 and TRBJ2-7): GAGVSQSPSNKVTEKGKDVELRCDPISGHTALYWYRQSLGQGLEFLIYFQGNSAPDKSGLPSDRFSAERTGGSVSTLTIQRTQQEDSAVYLCASSLGGPGTSGRNEQYFGPGTRLTVT.

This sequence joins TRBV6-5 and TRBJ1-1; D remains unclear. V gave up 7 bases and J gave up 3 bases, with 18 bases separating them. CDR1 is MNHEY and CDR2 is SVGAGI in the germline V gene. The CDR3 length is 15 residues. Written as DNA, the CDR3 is TGTGCCAGCAACCCTACAGCCACATCCTACACTGAAGCTTTCTTT. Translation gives CASNPTATSYTEAFF.

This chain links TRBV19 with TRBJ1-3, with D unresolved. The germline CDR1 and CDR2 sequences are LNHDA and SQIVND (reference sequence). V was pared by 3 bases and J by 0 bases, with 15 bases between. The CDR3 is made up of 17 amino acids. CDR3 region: CASSIRAVKNSGNTIYF. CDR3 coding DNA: TGTGCCAGTAGTATTAGGGCAGTTAAGAACTCTGGAAACACCATATATTTT.

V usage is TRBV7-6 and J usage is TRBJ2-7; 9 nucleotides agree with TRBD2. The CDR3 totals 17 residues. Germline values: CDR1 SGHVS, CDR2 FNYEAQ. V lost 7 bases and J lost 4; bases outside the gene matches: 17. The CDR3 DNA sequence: TGTGCCAGCACCCTAGGGGTAGCGGGAGTCCTGACTTACGAGCAGTACTTC. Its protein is CASTLGVAGVLTYEQYF.

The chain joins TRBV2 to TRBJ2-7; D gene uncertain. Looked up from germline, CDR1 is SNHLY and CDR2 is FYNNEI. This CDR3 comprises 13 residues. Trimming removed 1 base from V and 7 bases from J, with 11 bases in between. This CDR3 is CASSEVGFGEQYF. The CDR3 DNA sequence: TGTGCCAGCAGTGAAGTCGGGTTTGGGGAGCAGTACTTC.

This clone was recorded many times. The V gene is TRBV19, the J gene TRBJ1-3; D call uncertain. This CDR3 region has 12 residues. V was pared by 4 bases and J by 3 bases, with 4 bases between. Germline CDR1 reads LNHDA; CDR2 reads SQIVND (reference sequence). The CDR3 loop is CASSTLGNTIYF. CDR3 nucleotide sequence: TGTGCCAGTAGTACCCTTGGAAACACCATATATTTT.

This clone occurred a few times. CDR3 sequence (DNA): TGTGCCAGCAGCGGACGGACTAGGGGGATCACAGATACGCAGTATTTT. This codes for CASSGRTRGITDTQYF. This chain links TRBV9 with TRBJ2-3; weak D call: TRBD2 (7 bases). Between the trimmed V and J ends, which lost 3 bases and 2 bases, there was a span of 16 bases. Germline V lookup: CDR1 SGDLS, CDR2 YYNGEE. This CDR3 is built from 16 residues.

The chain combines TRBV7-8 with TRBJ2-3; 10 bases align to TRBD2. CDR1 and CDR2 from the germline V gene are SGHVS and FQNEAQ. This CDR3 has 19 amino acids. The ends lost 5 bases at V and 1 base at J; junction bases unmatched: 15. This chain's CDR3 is CASSLRVAGGYARTDTQYF. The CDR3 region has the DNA TGTGCCAGCAGCCTCAGGGTAGCGGGGGGATATGCCCGCACAGATACGCAGTATTTT.

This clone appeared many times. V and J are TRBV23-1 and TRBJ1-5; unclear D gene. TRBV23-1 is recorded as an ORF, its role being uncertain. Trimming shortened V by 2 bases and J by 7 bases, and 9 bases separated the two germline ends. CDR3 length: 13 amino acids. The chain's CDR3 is CASSQGTRQPQHF. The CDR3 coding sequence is TGCGCCAGCAGTCAAGGTACCCGGCAGCCCCAGCATTTT.

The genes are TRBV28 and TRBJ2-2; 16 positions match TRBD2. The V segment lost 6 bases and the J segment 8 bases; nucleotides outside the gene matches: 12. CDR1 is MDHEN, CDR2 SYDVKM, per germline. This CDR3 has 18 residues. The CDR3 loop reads CASSSSGTSGRGAGELFF. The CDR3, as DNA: TGTGCCAGCAGCTCGTCCGGGACTAGCGGGAGGGGGGCTGGGGAGCTGTTTTTT.

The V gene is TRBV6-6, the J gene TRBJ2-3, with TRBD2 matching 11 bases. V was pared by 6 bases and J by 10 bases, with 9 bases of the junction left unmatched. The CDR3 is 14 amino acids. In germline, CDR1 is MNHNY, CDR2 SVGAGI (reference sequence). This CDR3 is CASSRTTSGIAQYF. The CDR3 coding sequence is TGTGCCAGCAGCCGCACGACTAGCGGGATTGCGCAGTATTTT.